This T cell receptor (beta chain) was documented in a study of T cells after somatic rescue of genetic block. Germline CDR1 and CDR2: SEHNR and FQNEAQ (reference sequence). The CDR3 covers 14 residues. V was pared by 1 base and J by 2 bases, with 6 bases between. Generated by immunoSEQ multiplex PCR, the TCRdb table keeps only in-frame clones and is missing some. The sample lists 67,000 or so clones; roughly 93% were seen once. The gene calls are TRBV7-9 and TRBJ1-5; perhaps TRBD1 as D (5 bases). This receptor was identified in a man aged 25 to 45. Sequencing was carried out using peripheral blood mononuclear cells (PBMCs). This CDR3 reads CASSLGGGNQPQHF. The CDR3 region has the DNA TGTGCCAGCAGCTTAGGGGGGGGCAATCAGCCCCAGCATTTT.